The T cell receptor beta chain under discussion was sequenced for a study of blood T cell repertoires in COVID-19. Study in general: Nucleic acid was either cDNA or gDNA, and it came from T cells, B-cell-depleted T cells, or PBMCs.

The V gene end was trimmed by 6 bases and the J gene end by 2 bases; junction bases not matched to a gene: 7. Germline lookup yields CDR1 ENHRY and CDR2 SYGVKD. The CDR3 runs to 15 residues. Generated by immunoSEQ multiplex PCR, the TCRdb table keeps only in-frame clones and is missing some. Among about 100,000 clones listed, roughly 87% were seen once. V usage is TRBV10-3 and J usage is TRBJ2-1; 7 nucleotides align to TRBD1. This TCR derives from a man aged 30-40 years in a cohort sampled during active COVID-19. Sequencing used peripheral blood. The DNA for the CDR3 is TGTGCCATCAGCGCGACAGGGCGAGCCTACAATGAGCAGTTCTTC. It specifies CAISATGRAYNEQFF.